Included here is one TCR beta chain sequence, with context. The data derive from a study of T cells in Graves' hyperthyroidism and ophthalmopathy. The length of the CDR3 is 15 residues. Germline V gene data show CDR1 as DFQATT and CDR2 as SNEGSKA (reference sequence). V lost 3 bases to trimming and J lost 4 bases; unmatched junction nucleotides: 5. Inclusion characteristics of ophthalmopathy patients comprised a Clinical Activity Score of at least 3, a NOSPECS grade of at least 4, and duration under 3 months. The diagnostic basis comprised clinical symptoms, serum thyroxine and TRAb, thyroid ultrasound and orbital computed tomography. Amplification yielded TCR beta CDR3 regions, with RNA transcripts as the source. The TCR CDR3 first-round RT-PCR relied on the HTBI primer set. Each CDR3 protein gets one entry after TCRdb re-called the multiplex PCR reads with MiXCR. The sample contains roughly 350,000 distinct CDR3 sequences, 14% of which appear only once.

Sequences were obtained from blood. This clonotype originated in a woman aged 25 to 39 with Graves' ophthalmopathy. The chain has TRBV20-1 and TRBJ2-3, with 12 bases that match TRBD2. This CDR3 is CSASWTSGVPDTQYF. CDR3 sequence (DNA): TGCAGTGCTAGCTGGACTAGCGGGGTACCAGATACGCAGTATTTT.